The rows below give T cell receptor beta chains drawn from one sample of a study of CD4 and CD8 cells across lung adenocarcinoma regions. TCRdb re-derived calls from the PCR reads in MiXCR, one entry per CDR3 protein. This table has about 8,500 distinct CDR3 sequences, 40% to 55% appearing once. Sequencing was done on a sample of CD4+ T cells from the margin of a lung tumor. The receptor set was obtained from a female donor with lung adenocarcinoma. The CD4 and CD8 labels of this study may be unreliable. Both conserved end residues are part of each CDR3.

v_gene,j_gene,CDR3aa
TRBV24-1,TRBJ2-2,CATRGTGWPGELFF
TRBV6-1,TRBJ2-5,CASSGRDAGGETQYF
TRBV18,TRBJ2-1,CASSLTLAGVYNEQFF
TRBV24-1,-,CATSDPSREQYF
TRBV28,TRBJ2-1,CASSLLGVPNEQFF
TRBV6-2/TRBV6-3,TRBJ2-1,CASSYRGGGVGWNEQFF
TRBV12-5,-,CASGLLGAGGLEQYF
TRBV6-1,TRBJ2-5,CASSLDGGALSQETQYF
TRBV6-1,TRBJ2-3,CASRGPADSGQDTQYF
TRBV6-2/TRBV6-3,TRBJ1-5,CASSYRVRGGGNQPQHF
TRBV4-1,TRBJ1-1,CASSRQTGNTEAFF